Listed below are T cell receptor beta chains from one sample, sequenced in a study of T cell clones after liver transplantation. Produced via immunoSEQ multiplex PCR; TCRdb's table is partial and in-frame only. The sample yields 45,000 to 60,000 clones, approximately 84% seen once. This material consisted of CD4+ T cells from blood, taken before liver transplant. Receptors were obtained from a human donor who received a liver transplant. Both conserved end residues are part of each CDR3. Each record gives: clone size, V gene, J gene, D gene, CDR3 DNA, CDR3 protein. The D gene is left open where the match is weak. Size tells how often a clone was seen (once, few, many) or the class of an expanded clone, and some rows leave it out.

>-|TRBV25-1|TRBJ2-3|-
TGTGCCAGCAGTGAATATAAGGGGGGGGGCCCCACAGATACGCAGTATTTT
CASSEYKGGGPTDTQYF
>-|TRBV19|TRBJ2-1|TRBD2
TGTGCCAGTAGGAATCCCGGGACTAGCGGTTACAATGAGCAGTTCTTC
CASRNPGTSGYNEQFF
>-|TRBV28|TRBJ2-2|TRBD1
TGTGCCACTCCTCGGGACAGAGCAAAGGCCAACACCGGGGAGCTGTTTTTT
CATPRDRAKANTGELFF
>-|TRBV9|TRBJ2-3|TRBD2
TGTGCCAGCAGCGATTTAGCGGGAGGGCTTCCAGATACGCAGTATTTT
CASSDLAGGLPDTQYF
>-|TRBV6-5|TRBJ1-4|-
TGTGCCAGCAGTTACAGAGACGGTTCTAATGAAAAACTGTTTTTT
CASSYRDGSNEKLFF
>-|TRBV4-2|TRBJ1-2|-
TGTGCCAGCAGCCAAGAAAGTGCGCCAGGGAACTATGGCTACACCTTC
CASSQESAPGNYGYTF
>once|TRBV9|TRBJ1-1|-
TGTGCCAGCAGCCCATTGGACGGCCACACTGAAGCTTTCTTT
CASSPLDGHTEAFF
>-|TRBV19|TRBJ1-3|-
TGTGCCAGTTTGGCGTCGGACTCTGGAAACACCATATATTTT
CASLASDSGNTIYF
>-|TRBV5-1|TRBJ2-1|TRBD2
TGCGCCAGCAGCCCAGGACTAGCGGGCAACAATGAGCAGTTCTTC
CASSPGLAGNNEQFF
>once|TRBV7-9|TRBJ2-7|-
TGTGCCAGCAGCTTTGGAGACATATCCCAAGTCGAGCAGTACTTC
CASSFGDISQVEQYF
>-|TRBV19|TRBJ2-5|TRBD2
TGTGCCAGTAGTAGGGGGAGGGTTTTGGGAGAGACCCAGTACTTC
CASSRGRVLGETQYF
>-|TRBV28|TRBJ2-2|TRBD1
TGTGCCAGCAGGACGACAGGGGGAAGCGCCGGGGAGCTGTTTTTT
CASRTTGGSAGELFF
>-|TRBV14|TRBJ2-3|-
TGTGCCAGCAGCCCGAGGACGACTGCGCAGTATTTT
CASSPRTTAQYF
>once|TRBV6-5|TRBJ1-2|-
TGTGCCAGCAGTTACCCCACGGGAGGAGGGGTCACCTTC
CASSYPTGGGVTF
>-|TRBV30|TRBJ2-3|TRBD2
TGTGCCCGGGGGGGGGAGCGCACAGATACGCAGTATTTT
CARGGERTDTQYF
>-|TRBV5-1|TRBJ2-7|TRBD1
TGCGCCAGCAGCTTCGGGGACAGGGAGACTAACGAGCAGTACTTC
CASSFGDRETNEQYF
>-|TRBV5-4|TRBJ2-6|-
TGTGCCAGCAGCTTGGTGAGGGGGGCTGGGGCCAACGTCCTGACTTTC
CASSLVRGAGANVLTF
>few|TRBV28|TRBJ2-7|TRBD2
TGTGCCAGCAGTCCATTAGCGGGTACCACCTACGAGCAGTACTTC
CASSPLAGTTYEQYF
>-|TRBV4-2|TRBJ2-3|-
TGTGCCAGCAGCCAAGAGGACATAAGCACAGATACGCAGTATTTT
CASSQEDISTDTQYF
>-|TRBV6-5|TRBJ1-4|-
TGTGCCAGCAGTGCCTGGAAAACTAATGAAAAACTGTTTTTT
CASSAWKTNEKLFF
>-|TRBV5-8|TRBJ2-5|-
TGTGCCAGCAGCGTATACAGGGAAGAGACCCAGTACTTC
CASSVYREETQYF
>-|TRBV4-1|TRBJ1-1|-
TGCGCCAGCAGCCAAGCCCCGGTATCTGAAGCTTTCTTT
CASSQAPVSEAFF
>-|TRBV5-5|TRBJ2-7|-
TGTGCCAGCAGCCATGGGCCCTACGAGCAGTACTTC
CASSHGPYEQYF
>-|TRBV4-2|TRBJ1-4|-
TGTGCCAGCAGCCAACCGGGGACAACTAATGAAAAACTGTTTTTT
CASSQPGTTNEKLFF
>once|TRBV5-1|TRBJ1-4|-
TGCGCCAGCAGCTTGAGGCAGGGAAGGGGGGAAAAACTGTTTTTT
CASSLRQGRGEKLFF
>-|TRBV7-2|TRBJ2-7|-
TGTGCCAGCGCAACCCGGGACCTCTACGAGCAGTACTTC
CASATRDLYEQYF
>-|TRBV19|TRBJ1-1|-
TGTGCCAGTACCACGAAGGGGAGGGGCGTGAACACTGAAGCTTTCTTT
CASTTKGRGVNTEAFF
>-|TRBV19|TRBJ1-5|TRBD1
TGTGCCAGTAGTCTCGGAGGGACAGGGCCGTTGAGGCCCCAGCATTTT
CASSLGGTGPLRPQHF
>few|TRBV14|TRBJ2-7|-
TGTGCCAGCAGCCAAGGGAACCGACCTTACGAGCAGTACTTC
CASSQGNRPYEQYF
>-|TRBV30|TRBJ2-7|-
TGTGCCTGGAGTAGGGGCCAGGCATCCTACGAGCAGTACTTC
CAWSRGQASYEQYF
>-|TRBV19|TRBJ2-2|-
TGTGCCAGTAGTCTACAACCGAACACCGGGGAGCTGTTTTTT
CASSLQPNTGELFF
>-|TRBV11-2|TRBJ2-7|-
TGTGCCAGCAGCCCGACGGCCAGGGTTTACGAGCAGTACTTC
CASSPTARVYEQYF